The 17 T cell receptor beta chains given below trace back to one sample, sequenced in a study of CD8+CD57+ T cells in acquired aplastic anemia. Template material for TCR beta VDJ and CDR3 profiling consisted of genomic DNA. TCRdb re-analysed the reads in MiXCR, keeping a single row per CDR3 protein. The sample lists hundreds of thousands of distinct CDR3 sequences, roughly half occurring once. Patients who underwent sequencing had shown CD8+CD57+ cell expansion by flow cytometry. Sequenced material: sorted CD4+, CD8+, or CD8+CD57+ T cells (not recorded which) from PBMCs. The receptors here all came from a human donor with aplastic anemia.

This clonotype appeared once. The rearrangement links TRBV12-3 or TRBV12-4 to TRBJ2-1, with 10 bases fitting TRBD2. CDR3 size: 17 residues. V shed 3 bases, J shed 7 bases, and the junction held 12 bases outside the gene matches. CDR3 sequence: CASSLGFRASGRNEQFF. The CDR3 nucleotides read TGTGCCAGCAGTTTGGGGTTTAGGGCTAGCGGGAGAAATGAGCAGTTCTTC.

This clonotype was seen at least ten times. The chain joins TRBV7-9 to TRBJ2-1, with a weak D call TRBD1 (6 bases). Trimming left V 8 bases short and J 0 bases short, with 11 bases between. Germline CDR1 is SEHNR and CDR2 is FQNEAQ (reference sequence). This CDR3 has 14 residues. CDR3 region: CASGGQSSYNEQFF. Written as DNA, the CDR3 is TGTGCCAGCGGAGGACAGAGCTCCTACAATGAGCAGTTCTTC.

A word on this clonotype: Being one base from a much bigger clone, this may be a read error. V gene TRBV20-1 combines with J gene TRBJ2-2, with 12 bases fitting TRBD2. The CDR3 loop spans 17 amino acids. The junction had 9 bases not matched to a gene; V was cut back by 4 bases and J by 3 bases. Germline CDR1 is DFQATT and CDR2 is SNEGSKA (reference sequence). As DNA, the CDR3 is TGCAGTGCTAAAGATGTACTAGCGGGGGGATACACCGGGGAGCTGTTTTTT. It translates to CSAKDVLAGGYTGELFF.

For the CDR3, the DNA is TGTGCCAGCAGCTTTCCTCCTACCCGGGGGCGCGACTATGGCTACACCTTC. Encoded protein: CASSFPPTRGRDYGYTF. The V gene is TRBV7-8, the J gene TRBJ1-2; tentative D call: TRBD1 (6 bases). CDR1 and CDR2 (germline): SGHVS, FQNEAQ. Trimming took off 3 bases at V and 3 bases at J, with 20 bases between the two ends. This CDR3 is built from 17 residues.

This clonotype was counted between two and nine times. The gene calls are TRBV3-1 and TRBJ1-5; 7 nucleotides line up with TRBD1. CDR3 length equals 17 residues. The germline gives CDR1 LGHDT, CDR2 YNNKEL (reference sequence). V was clipped by 4 bases and J by 3 bases; unmatched bases: 12. This chain's CDR3 is CASSPSGGGEANQPQHF. DNA of the CDR3: TGTGCCAGCAGCCCCTCAGGAGGGGGCGAAGCCAATCAGCCCCAGCATTTT.

The V and J genes are TRBV7-8 and TRBJ1-2; D ambiguous. CDR3 length: 15 amino acids. V lost 5 bases to trimming and J lost 4 bases, with 17 bases between them. Germline CDR1 and CDR2: SGHVS and FQNEAQ. As DNA, the CDR3 is TGTGCCAGCAGCCGCAACCGGACGGGGATCTATGGCTACACCTTC. It is translated as CASSRNRTGIYGYTF.

This clonotype occurred a few times. The chain combines TRBV27 with TRBJ2-7; TRBD2 agrees at 9 bases. CDR3 size: 14 residues. Germline loops: CDR1 MNHEY, CDR2 SMNVEV (reference sequence). J gave up 3 bases and V 2 bases, and 2 bases lay outside the gene matches. The CDR3: CASSLTLAGYEQYF. The CDR3 bases are TGTGCCAGCAGTTTAACACTAGCGGGCTACGAGCAGTACTTC.

This chain joins TRBV7-2 and TRBJ1-6; weak D call: TRBD1 (6 bases). Germline CDR1 reads SGHTA; CDR2 reads FQGNSA. The CDR3 extends over 15 amino acids. The germline V and J ends were trimmed by 2 bases and 9 bases, with 14 bases remaining between them. CDR3: CASSLRQTGGSPLHF. Here the CDR3 DNA reads TGTGCCAGCAGCTTAAGGCAGACAGGTGGTTCACCCCTCCACTTT.

This clonotype was counted ten times or more. This rearrangement joins TRBV4-2 to TRBJ1-5; D not certain. V lost 0 bases and J 4 bases, leaving 10 bases between the germline ends. Germline V gene sequence: CDR1 LGHNA, CDR2 YNFKEQ. CDR3 length: 15 amino acids. CDR3 sequence: CASSQDWGVNQPQHF. The CDR3 DNA reads TGTGCCAGCAGCCAAGATTGGGGAGTTAATCAGCCCCAGCATTTT.

This clonotype was seen a handful of times. This rearrangement joins TRBV27 to TRBJ2-5; unclear D gene. Germline V lookup: CDR1 MNHEY, CDR2 SMNVEV (reference sequence). The germline V and J ends were trimmed by 5 bases and 6 bases, with 19 bases remaining between them. There are 15 residues in the CDR3. Written as DNA, the CDR3 is TGTGCCAGCAGTGATAGCCCCGCGTACCCACAGACCCAGTACTTC. Translating gives CASSDSPAYPQTQYF.

This clonotype was found a few times. CDR3 amino acids: CASSLDPGAREKLFF. As DNA, the CDR3 is TGTGCCAGCAGCTTGGATCCAGGGGCCCGAGAAAAACTGTTTTTT. The chain has TRBV5-5 and TRBJ1-4, with a weak D call TRBD1 (6 bases). V lost 0 bases, J lost 8 bases, and 14 bases lay in between. CDR1 is SGHKS, CDR2 YYEKEE, per germline (reference sequence). This CDR3 comprises 15 residues.

The chain combines TRBV9 with TRBJ2-5; D tentatively fits TRBD1 or TRBD2 (5 bases each). CDR3 length: 15 residues. Germline V CDR1 and CDR2: SGDLS, YYNGEE. V lost 3 bases and J 2 bases, leaving 14 bases between the germline ends. The CDR3, as DNA: TGTGCCAGCAGCGGGGGGTGGGGAAGTCAAGAGACCCAGTACTTC. The encoded protein is CASSGGWGSQETQYF.

This clonotype was detected many times. The genes are TRBV29-1 and TRBJ2-1, with TRBD2 matching over 8 bases. V shed 6 bases, J shed 6 bases, and the junction held 19 bases outside the gene matches. Germline-derived CDR1 and CDR2 are SQVTM and ANQGSEA. The CDR3 runs 17 residues. Here the CDR3 reads CSVRIEASGPIINEQFF. DNA for the CDR3: TGCAGCGTCCGAATCGAAGCTAGCGGGCCAATAATCAATGAGCAGTTCTTC.

This clonotype appeared many times. V gene TRBV7-9 combines with J gene TRBJ1-1; TRBD1 matches 7 bases. Trimming at V came to 2 bases and at J to 5 bases, leaving 8 bases not matched to a gene. The CDR3 has 15 amino acids. Germline lookup yields CDR1 SEHNR and CDR2 FQNEAQ (reference sequence). The CDR3 is CASSLLWTGRTEAFF. The CDR3 DNA is TGTGCCAGCAGCTTACTATGGACAGGCAGAACTGAAGCTTTCTTT.

Regarding this clonotype: This may stem from a read error, because a much larger clone lies one nucleotide away. V and J are TRBV5-5 and TRBJ1-4; 7 nucleotides align to TRBD1. Germline CDR1 reads SGHKS; CDR2 reads YYEKEE (reference sequence). J lost 6 bases, V lost 2 bases, and 13 bases had no gene match. The CDR3 has 17 amino acids. CDR3 bases: TGTGCCAGCAGCTTAACATACAGGGGACCGGAAGATGAAAAACTGTTTTTT. Its translation: CASSLTYRGPEDEKLFF.

V is TRBV9 and J is TRBJ2-2; 7 bases align to TRBD2. The V gene end was trimmed by 3 bases and the J gene end by 7 bases; junction bases not matched to a gene: 9. The germline V gene encodes CDR1 SGDLS and CDR2 YYNGEE. The CDR3 consists of 15 residues. Here the CDR3 reads CASSGTSVQGGELFF. Here the CDR3 DNA reads TGTGCCAGCAGCGGCACTAGCGTTCAGGGCGGGGAGCTGTTTTTT.

The chain couples TRBV28 to TRBJ2-5; D ambiguous. The CDR3 contains 11 residues. Germline CDR1 reads MDHEN; CDR2 reads SYDVKM. V was trimmed by 4 bases and J by 10 bases, leaving 10 bases between them. The CDR3 is CASSSIGNQYF. In DNA, the CDR3 is TGTGCCAGCAGTTCTATAGGGAACCAGTACTTC.